Listed below are T cell receptor beta chains from one sample, sequenced in a study of regulatory T cells in long-lasting Graves disease. TCRdb processed the multiplex PCR reads anew with MiXCR; each CDR3 protein has one entry. The data hold a few hundred thousand distinct CDR3 sequences, with 23% observed a single time. The sequencing used peripheral blood mononuclear cells (PBMCs), collected when the disease was refractory, from a patient treated with antithyroid drugs. These receptors were collected from a female donor with Graves disease. Both conserved end residues are part of each CDR3. The order of the fields is V gene, D gene, clone size, J gene, CDR3 DNA, CDR3 protein. The D gene is left open where the match is weak. Rows may omit the clone size; those that give it use once, few, many or a size class.

>TRBV28|NA|few|TRBJ2-7
TGTGCCAGCAGAAAACAGGGAACTTCCTACGAGCAGTACTTC
CASRKQGTSYEQYF
>TRBV19|TRBD1|NA|TRBJ2-7
TGTGCCAGTAGTCCTCGAGACAGGGGGCGCGTCAACGAGCAGTACTTC
CASSPRDRGRVNEQYF
>TRBV29-1|NA|NA|TRBJ2-7
TGCAGCGTTGAACTGGGGGCCAGTCGCGAGCAGTACTTC
CSVELGASREQYF
>TRBV4-1|NA|NA|TRBJ1-2
TGCGCCAGCAGCCAAGGCCGTACGGGTTATGGCTACACCTTC
CASSQGRTGYGYTF
>TRBV3-1|NA|NA|TRBJ2-6
TGTGCCAGCAGCCACCCAAATGGGGGGATCTCTGGGGCCAACGTCCTGACTTTC
CASSHPNGGISGANVLTF
>TRBV7-2|TRBD2|NA|TRBJ2-7
TGTGCCAGCAGACTCGGACTAGCGGGGCCCTACGAGCAGTACTTC
CASRLGLAGPYEQYF
>TRBV28|TRBD1|many|TRBJ1-1
TGTGCCAGCAGTGAGACAGGGACTTACACTGAAGCTTTCTTT
CASSETGTYTEAFF
>TRBV7-9|NA|many|TRBJ1-2
TGTGCCAGCAGCGCCCGGAATGATGGCTACACCTTC
CASSARNDGYTF
>TRBV4-3|NA|NA|TRBJ1-6
TGCGCCAGCAGCCAAGAAACCTATAATTCACCCCTCCACTTT
CASSQETYNSPLHF
>TRBV7-3|TRBD2|few|TRBJ2-7
TGTGCCAGCAGCTTTGCGGGAGGAGGGTCCTACGAGCAGTACTTC
CASSFAGGGSYEQYF
>TRBV20-1|NA|NA|TRBJ1-2
TGCAGTGCTAACCCGACAGGCTCTAACTATGGCTACACCTTC
CSANPTGSNYGYTF
>TRBV7-9|NA|many|TRBJ2-7
TGTGCCAGCACCGGACGAGAGGCGGACGAGCAGTACTTC
CASTGREADEQYF
>TRBV6-2/TRBV6-3|TRBD1|NA|TRBJ1-2
TGTGCCAGCAGTCCCGTAGGGACAGGGAGCTATGGCTACACCTTC
CASSPVGTGSYGYTF
>TRBV7-2|NA|few|TRBJ1-2
TGTGCCAGCAGCTTAGAAATACAGGGAATTGGGCAGTATGGCTACACCTTC
CASSLEIQGIGQYGYTF
>TRBV29-1|NA|many|TRBJ1-2
TGCAGCGTTGAAGTCCCACAGTTCTATGGCTACACCTTC
CSVEVPQFYGYTF
>TRBV5-1|NA|NA|TRBJ2-2
TGCGCCAGCGGGGCGAACACCGGGGAGCTGCTTTTT
CASGANTGELLF
>TRBV27|NA|NA|TRBJ1-5
TGTGCCAGCAGTTTATCCGGGGCCGGATTAGGCAGGGTAAATCAGCCCCAGCATTTT
CASSLSGAGLGRVNQPQHF
>TRBV7-8|NA|many|TRBJ1-5
TGTGCCAGCAGCCTAACATCGGATCAGCCCCAGCATTTT
CASSLTSDQPQHF
>TRBV6-1|TRBD1|many|TRBJ1-1
TGTGCCAGCAGGAGACAGGGTAACACTGAAGCTTTCTTT
CASRRQGNTEAFF
>TRBV29-1|NA|few|TRBJ2-7
TGCAGCGTTGAAGACCCTCGAACCGAGCAGTACTTC
CSVEDPRTEQYF
>TRBV19|NA|NA|TRBJ2-7
TGTGCCAGTAGTCAGCCAAACAAACAGGGTCGAGAGCAGTACTTC
CASSQPNKQGREQYF
>TRBV2|NA|many|TRBJ2-7
TGTGCCAGCGGGGCGGAGGGCTACGAGCAGTACTTC
CASGAEGYEQYF
>TRBV10-3|NA|many|TRBJ1-5
TGTGCCATCAGTGATCGGGATAGGGGTAATCAGCCCCAGCATTTT
CAISDRDRGNQPQHF
>TRBV10-3|NA|NA|TRBJ1-1
TGTGCCGCCGGAAGGCTGGACACTGAAGCTTTCTTT
CAAGRLDTEAFF
>TRBV30|TRBD1|few|TRBJ1-1
TGTGCCTGGATAAGGGACAGCAACACTGAAGCTTTCTTT
CAWIRDSNTEAFF
>TRBV19|TRBD1|NA|TRBJ1-1
TGTGCCAGTAATCAGCGGGACAGGGGGAACACTGAAGCTTTCTTT
CASNQRDRGNTEAFF
>TRBV10-3|TRBD2|NA|TRBJ2-7
TGTGCCATCAGTGCTGGACTAGCGGGCTACGAGCAGTACTTC
CAISAGLAGYEQYF
>TRBV5-1|NA|NA|TRBJ1-4
TGCGCCAGCAGTCAGGATGGGGGCTCTAATGAAAAACTGTTTTTT
CASSQDGGSNEKLFF
>TRBV20-1|TRBD1|NA|TRBJ1-5
TGCAGTGTCCCGACAGGGGCTAGCAATCAGCCCCAGCATTTT
CSVPTGASNQPQHF
>TRBV12-3/TRBV12-4|NA|many|TRBJ1-5
TGTGCCAGCAGTTTAGCCGCGGGGCTGCGACAGCCCCAGCATTTT
CASSLAAGLRQPQHF
>TRBV29-1|NA|few|TRBJ2-3
TGCAGCGTTTTGCCGGAGGGGACAGATACGCAGTATTTT
CSVLPEGTDTQYF
>TRBV20-1|TRBD2|many|TRBJ2-5
TGCAGTGCTAGAGATCTGGGCACTAGCGGGTCTCTGGGAGAGACCCAGTACTTC
CSARDLGTSGSLGETQYF
>TRBV24-1|TRBD1|NA|TRBJ1-2
TGTGCCACCAGTGACGCCGGGACAGGGGGAAACTATGGCTACACCTTC
CATSDAGTGGNYGYTF
>TRBV15|TRBD2|many|TRBJ2-7
TGTGCCACCAGCAGAGTCGTAGCGGGAGGTTACGAGCAGTACTTC
CATSRVVAGGYEQYF
>TRBV5-1|TRBD1|NA|TRBJ1-2
TGCGCCAGCAGCTTGGGGGGACAGCTTAACTATGGCTACACCTTC
CASSLGGQLNYGYTF
>TRBV20-1|TRBD1|many|TRBJ1-2
TGCAGTGCTCCGGGACAGGGTCTTCAGGACTATGGCTACACCTTC
CSAPGQGLQDYGYTF
>TRBV6-1|TRBD2|NA|TRBJ2-7
TGTGCCAGCAGTCTTAACGGACTAGCGGGAGGGCCGGGGCTCGAGCAGTACTTC
CASSLNGLAGGPGLEQYF
>TRBV5-1|NA|few|TRBJ2-5
TGCGCCAGCAGCTTGGCCCGCGGGGAAGAGACCCAGTACTTC
CASSLARGEETQYF
>TRBV7-9|TRBD2|many|TRBJ2-7
TGTGCCAGCAGCTTTATAAGCGGGAGGGCCTACGAGCAGTACTTC
CASSFISGRAYEQYF
>TRBV28|NA|NA|TRBJ1-4
TGTGCCACCAAAACTAATGAAAAACTGTTTTTT
CATKTNEKLFF
>TRBV28|NA|few|TRBJ2-7
TGTGCCAGCAGTGCCCCCCCCGAGCAGTACTTC
CASSAPPEQYF
>TRBV27|NA|NA|TRBJ2-2
TGTGCCAGCATGAGGGAGGGTTTGTACAGGGGGACGTTGGACACCGGGGAGCTGTTTTTT
CASMREGLYRGTLDTGELFF
>TRBV12-3/TRBV12-4|TRBD2|few|TRBJ2-6
TGTGCCAGCAAACCCGGGGGGTTTACCAACGTCCTGACTTTC
CASKPGGFTNVLTF
>TRBV11-2|NA|NA|TRBJ1-1
TGTGCCAGCAGCTTAGACCCGGCCCCAGCTTTCTTT
CASSLDPAPAFF
>TRBV6-2/TRBV6-3|NA|NA|TRBJ2-7
TGTGCCAGCGGAGCGGGGACAGGCACCCCGCAGTACTTC
CASGAGTGTPQYF
>TRBV4-3|NA|few|TRBJ1-5
TGCGCCAGCAGCCAAGATCGCAGTAATAGCAATCAGCCCCAGCATTTT
CASSQDRSNSNQPQHF
>TRBV5-1|NA|many|TRBJ1-1
TGCGCCAGCAGCTCCGACAGAACTGATATGAACACTGAAGCTTTCTTT
CASSSDRTDMNTEAFF